The clone carrying this TCR beta chain was seen more than once but under ten times. The antigen is undetermined. Assay: immunoSEQ multiplex PCR; the TCRdb copy retains only in-frame clones and omits some. The sample yields about 17,000 clones, over 70% seen once. This sample was taken from a study of PD-1 blockade in mismatch repair-deficient tumors. For the study at large: Enrolled about 2012-2016, patients had progressing, pretreated mismatch repair-deficient cancers of over nine types. Findings and caveats of the study: After pembrolizumab, tumor-resident clones rose rapidly, then generally contracted before radiologic responses.

PCR or immunohistochemistry showed mismatch repair deficiency in every enrolled patient. The CDR3 contains 13 residues. V was clipped by 1 base and J by 6 bases, with 10 bases between them. Germline assignment: CDR1 MNHNS and CDR2 SASEGT. This specimen consisted of PBMCs, obtained less than 25 weeks after starting pembrolizumab. This sequence originates from an adult with mismatch repair-deficient cancer. This rearrangement joins TRBV6-1 to TRBJ2-7; a possible D gene is TRBD1 (6 bases). CDR3 in DNA: TGTGCCAGCAGTGAAGGGACAGTTGCCGAGCAGTACTTC. It yields the protein CASSEGTVAEQYF.